The T cell receptor (beta chain) under discussion was sequenced for a study of T cell clonality in common variable immunodeficiency. The length of the CDR3 is 17 residues. Per the germline V gene, CDR1 is SGHRS and CDR2 is YFSETQ. J gave up 3 bases and V 0 bases, and 8 bases lay outside the gene matches. Findings and caveats of the study: In common variable immunodeficiency, TCR beta chains reportedly carried fewer deletions and N-nucleotide insertions.

This clone showed up many times. Its antigen is unknown. The CDR3 end lies 3 residues beyond the end of the read and is filled in from the germline J gene. The table came from immunoSEQ multiplex PCR; TCRdb's copy has only in-frame clones and leaves some out. The sample holds 40,000 to 45,000 clones, and no clone turns up only once. Sequencing was performed on peripheral blood mononuclear cells. This clonotype was obtained from a person between 18 and 75 years old in good health. The chain combines TRBV5-1 with TRBJ2-1; 8 bases map to TRBD2. CDR3 region: CASSLGLAKTRYNEQFF. CDR3 DNA, as far as it was read: TGCGCCAGCAGCTTGGGACTAGCGAAAACGCGCTACAATGAG.